This T cell receptor beta chain was retrieved from a study of cytomegalovirus exposure and HLA in healthy donors. Findings of the study overall: The authors later found HLA-associated TCR beta chains more clonally expanded than equally common others.

Comment on this clone: Its cognate antigen is unknown.

The length of the CDR3 is 15 residues. V dropped 4 bases and J dropped 5; count of bases not matched to a gene: 8. Per germline, CDR1 SGHRS and CDR2 YFSETQ. PCR primers comprised 60 Vbeta and 13 Jbeta primers. Method: immunoSEQ multiplex PCR; TCRdb's copy keeps in-frame clones and lacks some. Of over 150,000 clones in the sample, over 65% were seen once. The sequence came from a man younger than 45 in good health and CMV-seronegative. The chain links TRBV5-1 to TRBJ2-1; 8 positions agree with TRBD2. The sequencing input was PBMCs. The CDR3 loop is CASSVRGASDNEQFF. The CDR3 nucleotides read TGCGCCAGCAGCGTGCGGGGGGCCTCAGACAATGAGCAGTTCTTC.